These T cell receptor beta chains were read from a single sample in a study of blood T cell repertoires in COVID-19. The data were produced by immunoSEQ multiplex PCR, yet TCRdb's version contains in-frame clones alone and is incomplete. The table includes approximately 430,000 clones, 86% detected once. Sequencing was carried out using peripheral blood. These receptors were collected from a woman in her thirties with active or convalescent COVID-19. Both conserved end residues are part of each CDR3. Each record gives: J gene, V gene, clone size, D gene, CDR3 protein, CDR3 DNA. D genes are given only for firm matches. Clone size is shown for a subset of rows, as once, few, many or a class of expanded clone.

J gene: TRBJ2-1
V gene: TRBV5-1
clone size: -
D gene: TRBD1
CDR3 protein: CASSSQGGPKNEQFF
CDR3 DNA: TGCGCCAGCAGCTCGCAAGGGGGCCCCAAGAATGAGCAGTTCTTC

J gene: TRBJ2-3
V gene: TRBV4-1
clone size: -
D gene: -
CDR3 protein: CASSPIRGSTDTQYF
CDR3 DNA: TGCGCCAGCAGCCCAATCAGGGGTAGCACAGATACGCAGTATTTT

J gene: TRBJ2-7
V gene: TRBV19
clone size: -
D gene: TRBD2
CDR3 protein: CASSWAAASGSYEQYF
CDR3 DNA: TGTGCCAGTAGTTGGGCGGCGGCTAGCGGGAGCTACGAGCAGTACTTC

J gene: TRBJ1-2
V gene: TRBV29-1
clone size: -
D gene: -
CDR3 protein: CSAQGEGYGYTF
CDR3 DNA: TGCAGCGCCCAAGGGGAAGGGTATGGCTACACCTTC

J gene: TRBJ2-1
V gene: TRBV4-1
clone size: -
D gene: TRBD2
CDR3 protein: CASSQGLAGEVYNEQFF
CDR3 DNA: TGCGCCAGCAGCCAAGGACTAGCGGGGGAGGTCTACAATGAGCAGTTCTTC

J gene: TRBJ1-3
V gene: TRBV6-1
clone size: -
D gene: TRBD1
CDR3 protein: CASSAQGSGISGNTIYF
CDR3 DNA: TGTGCCAGCAGTGCACAGGGGAGTGGCATCTCCGGAAACACCATATATTTT

J gene: TRBJ2-1
V gene: TRBV6-5
clone size: once
D gene: TRBD1
CDR3 protein: CASVSGTGLSNEQFF
CDR3 DNA: TGTGCCAGCGTTTCGGGGACAGGGTTAAGCAATGAGCAGTTCTTC

J gene: TRBJ2-7
V gene: TRBV6-5
clone size: -
D gene: TRBD1
CDR3 protein: CASSRQGAGYEQYF
CDR3 DNA: TGTGCCAGCAGTCGACAGGGGGCGGGTTACGAGCAGTACTTC

J gene: TRBJ1-3
V gene: TRBV7-2
clone size: -
D gene: TRBD1
CDR3 protein: CASSLGEDRDVAGNTIYF
CDR3 DNA: TGTGCCAGCAGCTTGGGGGAGGACAGGGATGTGGCTGGAAACACCATATATTTT

J gene: TRBJ2-2
V gene: TRBV5-1
clone size: -
D gene: TRBD2
CDR3 protein: CASLLLAGDTGELFF
CDR3 DNA: TGCGCCAGCCTACTACTAGCGGGAGATACCGGGGAGCTGTTTTTT